A selection of T cell receptor beta chains follows, all from one sample in a study of T cell repertoires in cytomegalovirus infection. What these receptors recognize is not known. MiXCR, run by TCRdb on the reads, gives a single entry per CDR3 protein. The table includes 700,000 to 850,000 distinct CDR3 sequences, about 31% detected once. The sample in question was cultured CD8+ T cells from PBMCs, obtained from culture after CMV antigen stimulation. The receptor set was obtained from a human donor in good health (CMV status not recorded). Some clones in this sample may be carry-over from other donors' samples. The CDR3 runs from the conserved cysteine through the conserved F or W. The D gene is left open where the match is weak. Size is omitted from some rows. Given values are once, few, many or a class for expanded clones.

length: 15; D: NA; V: TRBV4-3; size: NA; J: TRBJ2-3; CDR3: CASSQAGASTDTQYF; DNA: TGCGCCAGCAGCCAAGCGGGGGCGAGCACAGATACGCAGTATTTT
length: 15; D: TRBD2; V: TRBV7-8; size: NA; J: TRBJ2-5; CDR3: CASQPGLAYQETQYF; DNA: TGTGCCAGCCAGCCGGGACTAGCGTACCAAGAGACCCAGTACTTC
length: 16; D: TRBD2; V: TRBV11-1; size: NA; J: TRBJ2-1; CDR3: CASSPERGPSYNEQFF; DNA: TGTGCCAGCAGCCCTGAGCGGGGGCCGTCCTACAATGAGCAGTTCTTC
length: 15; D: NA; V: TRBV5-5; size: NA; J: TRBJ2-1; CDR3: CASSSTDAILWEQFF; DNA: TGTGCCAGCAGCTCGACCGATGCCATCCTCTGGGAGCAGTTCTTC
length: 16; D: NA; V: TRBV10-3; size: NA; J: TRBJ2-7; CDR3: CAISEAGGITGYEQYF; DNA: TGTGCCATCAGTGAAGCGGGCGGGATCACCGGCTACGAGCAGTACTTC
length: 15; D: TRBD2; V: TRBV7-6; size: few; J: TRBJ2-3; CDR3: CASSFGGGATDTQYF; DNA: TGTGCTAGCAGCTTCGGCGGGGGGGCCACAGATACGCAGTATTTT
length: 15; D: NA; V: TRBV2; size: few; J: TRBJ1-1; CDR3: CARGKGLDMNTEAFF; DNA: TGTGCCAGAGGGAAGGGGTTGGATATGAACACTGAAGCTTTCTTT
length: 13; D: NA; V: TRBV7-9; size: NA; J: TRBJ2-1; CDR3: CASSLWTDNEQFF; DNA: TGTGCCAGCAGCTTATGGACAGACAATGAGCAGTTCTTC
length: 15; D: TRBD1; V: TRBV19; size: NA; J: TRBJ1-1; CDR3: CASSIETGSNTEAFF; DNA: TGTGCCAGTAGTATCGAGACAGGGTCGAACACTGAAGCTTTCTTT
length: 17; D: TRBD2; V: TRBV29-1; size: NA; J: TRBJ2-1; CDR3: CSVSGTSGGFSYNEQFF; DNA: TGCAGCGTCTCCGGGACTAGCGGGGGGTTCTCCTACAATGAGCAGTTCTTC
length: 15; D: NA; V: TRBV7-6; size: few; J: TRBJ2-5; CDR3: CASSPNRAEQETQYF; DNA: TGTGCCAGCAGCCCGAACCGGGCCGAGCAAGAGACCCAGTACTTC
length: 12; D: NA; V: TRBV6-2/TRBV6-3; size: NA; J: TRBJ1-5; CDR3: CASSSTYQPQHF; DNA: TGTGCCAGCAGTTCGACCTATCAGCCCCAGCATTTT
length: 15; D: TRBD2; V: TRBV14; size: NA; J: TRBJ2-1; CDR3: CATSLGGGIYNEQFF; DNA: TGTGCCACCTCTCTTGGGGGGGGGATTTACAATGAGCAGTTCTTC
length: 15; D: NA; V: TRBV6-5; size: NA; J: TRBJ1-1; CDR3: CASSLTGSMNTEAFF; DNA: TGTGCCAGCAGTTTAACAGGGAGCATGAACACTGAAGCTTTCTTT
length: 15; D: NA; V: TRBV2; size: few; J: TRBJ1-5; CDR3: CASSEGQPRNQPQHF; DNA: TGTGCCAGCAGTGAAGGCCAACCACGGAATCAGCCCCAGCATTTT
length: 18; D: TRBD2; V: TRBV6-2/TRBV6-3; size: NA; J: TRBJ2-1; CDR3: CASSKLPHSGTPYNEQFF; DNA: TGTGCCAGCAGTAAATTACCCCATAGCGGGACCCCCTACAATGAGCAGTTCTTC
length: 20; D: TRBD2; V: TRBV11-2; size: many; J: TRBJ2-3; CDR3: CASSWIRTSGRALSPDTQYF; DNA: TGTGCCAGCAGCTGGATTCGGACTAGCGGGAGGGCCTTGTCGCCAGATACGCAGTATTTT
length: 15; D: NA; V: TRBV5-1; size: NA; J: TRBJ2-1; CDR3: CASSLPPSDYNEQFF; DNA: TGCGCCAGCAGCCTCCCTCCCTCGGACTACAATGAGCAGTTCTTC
length: 15; D: NA; V: TRBV4-1; size: few; J: TRBJ2-5; CDR3: CASSQGDGPKETQYF; DNA: TGCGCCAGCAGCCAAGGAGACGGTCCCAAGGAGACCCAGTACTTC
length: 13; D: NA; V: TRBV7-6; size: NA; J: TRBJ1-2; CDR3: CASSLEGQDPGTF; DNA: TGTGCCAGCAGCTTGGAAGGACAAGATCCCGGGACCTTC
length: 16; D: NA; V: TRBV12-3/TRBV12-4; size: many; J: TRBJ2-1; CDR3: CASTTIQGGVGNEQFF; DNA: TGTGCCAGCACCACAATACAGGGGGGGGTTGGAAATGAGCAGTTCTTC
length: 12; D: NA; V: TRBV20-1; size: many; J: TRBJ1-1; CDR3: CSVGQPDTEAFF; DNA: TGCAGTGTGGGGCAGCCAGACACTGAAGCTTTCTTT
length: 14; D: NA; V: TRBV6-5; size: NA; J: TRBJ2-2; CDR3: CASSYRALGGELFF; DNA: TGTGCCAGCAGTTACCGGGCATTAGGCGGGGAGCTGTTTTTT
length: 19; D: NA; V: TRBV6-2/TRBV6-3; size: NA; J: TRBJ1-1; CDR3: CASSFSDTKGVGRSTEAFF; DNA: TGTGCCAGCAGTTTCTCAGATACCAAGGGAGTAGGTAGAAGCACTGAAGCTTTCTTT
length: 13; D: NA; V: TRBV12-3/TRBV12-4; size: many; J: TRBJ2-3; CDR3: CASTSSGTDTQYF; DNA: TGTGCCAGCACCAGTAGCGGAACAGATACGCAGTATTTT
length: 13; D: NA; V: TRBV12-3/TRBV12-4; size: NA; J: TRBJ2-2; CDR3: CASTPTPRLDLFF; DNA: TGTGCCAGCACACCTACCCCGCGATTGGACCTGTTTTTT
length: 14; D: TRBD1; V: TRBV5-1; size: NA; J: TRBJ1-2; CDR3: CASSFGTDFYGYTF; DNA: TGCGCCAGCAGCTTCGGGACAGACTTCTATGGCTACACCTTC
length: 15; D: NA; V: TRBV6-2/TRBV6-3; size: NA; J: TRBJ1-5; CDR3: CASSNSFDRLRPQHF; DNA: TGTGCCAGCAGCAACTCCTTCGACAGGCTACGGCCCCAGCATTTT
length: 16; D: NA; V: TRBV27; size: NA; J: TRBJ2-3; CDR3: CASSPKQGLSTDTQYF; DNA: TGTGCCAGCAGTCCAAAACAGGGCCTTAGCACAGATACGCAGTATTTT
length: 17; D: TRBD1; V: TRBV15; size: few; J: TRBJ1-2; CDR3: CATSSTGTGEVPYGYTF; DNA: TGTGCCACCAGCAGTACCGGGACAGGGGAAGTGCCGTATGGCTACACCTTC
length: 12; D: NA; V: TRBV3-1; size: NA; J: TRBJ2-1; CDR3: CASSLHWNEQFF; DNA: TGTGCCAGCAGCCTTCACTGGAATGAGCAGTTCTTC
length: 17; D: TRBD1; V: TRBV7-2; size: NA; J: TRBJ1-2; CDR3: CASSAGTGRHVDYGYTF; DNA: TGTGCCAGCAGCGCCGGGACAGGGCGACACGTAGACTATGGCTACACCTTC
length: 16; D: TRBD2; V: TRBV7-6; size: many; J: TRBJ2-3; CDR3: CASSSSSGGAPDTQYF; DNA: TGTGCCAGCAGCTCATCTAGCGGGGGGGCTCCAGATACGCAGTATTTT
length: 13; D: TRBD2; V: TRBV13; size: few; J: TRBJ2-1; CDR3: CASSSKLAGEQFF; DNA: TGTGCCAGCAGCTCTAAACTAGCGGGCGAGCAGTTCTTC
length: 13; D: NA; V: TRBV7-6; size: many; J: TRBJ2-7; CDR3: CASSPGTDYEQYF; DNA: TGTGCCAGCAGCCCCGGGACCGACTACGAGCAGTACTTC
length: 15; D: NA; V: TRBV4-1; size: few; J: TRBJ2-1; CDR3: CASSQGTGHYNEQFF; DNA: TGCGCCAGCAGCCAAGGGACGGGACACTACAATGAGCAGTTCTTC
length: 17; D: NA; V: TRBV3-1; size: many; J: TRBJ2-2; CDR3: CASSQDVGDKYTGELFF; DNA: TGTGCCAGCAGCCAAGATGTCGGGGACAAATACACCGGGGAGCTGTTTTTT
length: 17; D: TRBD1; V: TRBV7-9; size: few; J: TRBJ1-2; CDR3: CASSSTGQPVFNYGYTF; DNA: TGTGCCAGCAGCAGCACGGGACAGCCTGTTTTTAACTATGGCTACACCTTC
length: 16; D: TRBD1; V: TRBV7-2; size: NA; J: TRBJ1-1; CDR3: CASSLGQQLLNTEAFF; DNA: TGTGCCAGCAGCTTGGGACAGCAACTTTTAAACACTGAAGCTTTCTTT
length: 15; D: NA; V: TRBV4-1; size: few; J: TRBJ2-7; CDR3: CASSPVRSGVYEQYF; DNA: TGCGCCAGCAGCCCCGTAAGATCTGGCGTATACGAGCAGTACTTC
length: 17; D: TRBD2; V: TRBV20-1; size: NA; J: TRBJ2-1; CDR3: CSARPPRTSTSYNEQFF; DNA: TGCAGTGCTAGACCCCCCCGGACTAGCACCTCTTACAATGAGCAGTTCTTC
length: 12; D: NA; V: TRBV12-3/TRBV12-4; size: many; J: TRBJ1-2; CDR3: CASSLWGAGYTF; DNA: TGTGCCAGCAGTCTCTGGGGGGCTGGCTACACCTTC
length: 16; D: TRBD1; V: TRBV7-3; size: NA; J: TRBJ1-1; CDR3: CASSAGTGVMNTEAFF; DNA: TGTGCCAGCAGCGCCGGGACAGGAGTCATGAACACTGAAGCTTTCTTT
length: 16; D: TRBD1; V: TRBV7-6; size: many; J: TRBJ1-3; CDR3: CASSMVTGDSGNTIYF; DNA: TGTGCCAGCAGCATGGTAACAGGGGACTCTGGAAACACCATATATTTT
length: 15; D: TRBD1; V: TRBV4-1; size: NA; J: TRBJ2-3; CDR3: CASSQGQGTTDTQYF; DNA: TGCGCCAGCAGCCAGGGACAGGGGACTACAGATACGCAGTATTTT
length: 18; D: TRBD1; V: TRBV7-6; size: many; J: TRBJ2-2; CDR3: CASSLNTGTGYGTGELFF; DNA: TGTGCCAGCAGCTTGAATACCGGGACAGGGTACGGGACCGGGGAGCTGTTTTTT
length: 12; D: NA; V: TRBV20-1; size: NA; J: TRBJ2-7; CDR3: CSARDGTGEQYF; DNA: TGCAGTGCTAGAGATGGGACTGGCGAGCAGTACTTC
length: 15; D: TRBD1; V: TRBV6-5; size: few; J: TRBJ1-2; CDR3: CASSLTRGQGWGYTF; DNA: TGTGCCAGCAGCCTAACCCGAGGACAGGGGTGGGGCTACACCTTC
length: 12; D: NA; V: TRBV12-3/TRBV12-4; size: few; J: TRBJ2-7; CDR3: CASTTNSYEQYF; DNA: TGTGCCAGCACCACTAACAGCTACGAGCAGTACTTC
length: 14; D: NA; V: TRBV27; size: NA; J: TRBJ1-2; CDR3: CASSFSGPNYGYTF; DNA: TGTGCCAGCAGTTTTTCGGGACCTAACTATGGCTACACCTTC
length: 16; D: NA; V: TRBV5-4; size: few; J: TRBJ2-3; CDR3: CASSHRQRQSTDTQYF; DNA: TGTGCCAGCAGCCACCGACAGCGTCAAAGCACAGATACGCAGTATTTT